A selection of T cell receptor beta chains follows, all from one sample in a study of blood T cell repertoires in COVID-19. Libraries were prepared by immunoSEQ multiplex PCR; TCRdb keeps only in-frame clonotypes and omits some of them. The table shows around 260,000 clones, with about 88% occurring only once. Sequencing input: PBMCs or T cells enriched from blood (not recorded which). These receptors were obtained from a man aged 30 to 45 with acute COVID-19. Each CDR3 is given with its conserved first and last residue. Each record gives: J gene, D gene, clone size, V gene, CDR3 length, CDR3 protein, CDR3 DNA. D genes are given only for firm matches. The size entry is marked missing in some rows and otherwise reads once, few, many or a size class.

TRBJ2-2	TRBD1	.	TRBV10-3	16	CAISDGTGGSTGELFF	TGTGCCATCTCCGATGGAACAGGGGGCTCCACCGGGGAGCTGTTTTTT
TRBJ2-2	.	.	TRBV11-2	13	CASSLERTGELFF	TGTGCCAGCAGCTTAGAGCGTACCGGGGAGCTGTTTTTT
TRBJ1-2	TRBD1	.	TRBV24-1	14	CATSDRTGPARYTF	TGTGCCACCAGTGACAGGACAGGCCCTGCTCGTTACACCTTC
TRBJ1-1	TRBD1	.	TRBV18	15	CASSPGTGTATEAFF	TGTGCCAGCTCACCGGGGACAGGGACGGCTACTGAAGCTTTCTTT
TRBJ1-4	.	.	TRBV27	18	CASSPGSFIGATNEKLFF	TGTGCCAGCAGTCCGGGGTCCTTTATCGGAGCCACTAATGAAAAACTGTTTTTT
TRBJ2-5	TRBD1	.	TRBV11-3	12	CASSLRQGTQYF	TGTGCCAGCAGCTTAAGACAGGGAACCCAGTACTTC
TRBJ1-2	.	.	TRBV7-2	15	CASSLGDSFNYGYTF	TGTGCCAGCAGCTTAGGAGATTCCTTCAACTATGGCTACACCTTC
TRBJ1-6	.	.	TRBV27	12	CACRSYNSPLHF	TGTGCCTGTCGCTCCTATAATTCACCCCTCCACTTT
TRBJ1-5	.	once	TRBV20-1	17	CSASPRPPRDLYQPQHF	TGCAGTGCTAGTCCGAGACCCCCTAGGGACTTATATCAGCCCCAGCATTTT
TRBJ1-5	.	.	TRBV18	13	CASSPGQSQPQHF	TGTGCCAGCTCGCCAGGACAAAGTCAGCCCCAGCATTTT
TRBJ2-5	.	.	TRBV24-1	14	CATSDSTIPETQYF	TGTGCCACCAGTGACTCGACTATTCCGGAGACCCAGTACTTC
TRBJ2-4	TRBD2	.	TRBV6-5	13	CASLTSGKNIQYF	TGTGCCAGCCTAACTAGCGGCAAAAACATTCAGTACTTC
TRBJ1-2	.	.	TRBV28	16	CASSPPSGTSNYGYTF	TGTGCCAGCAGTCCCCCCAGTGGGACATCTAACTATGGCTACACCTTC
TRBJ2-1	.	.	TRBV27	13	CASADRGTNEQFF	TGTGCCAGCGCGGACCGGGGAACCAATGAGCAGTTCTTC
TRBJ1-1	TRBD1	.	TRBV5-1	14	CASSWDRGYTEAFF	TGCGCCAGCAGCTGGGACAGGGGATACACTGAAGCTTTCTTT
TRBJ1-2	.	.	TRBV28	14	CASKGGGTNYGYTF	TGTGCCAGCAAAGGGGGGGGAACTAACTATGGCTACACCTTC
TRBJ1-6	TRBD1	.	TRBV27	15	CASSPGDSRNSPLHF	TGTGCCAGCAGTCCTGGGGACAGCCGTAATTCACCCCTCCACTTT
TRBJ2-1	.	.	TRBV5-1	14	CASSLDRPQGEQFF	TGCGCCAGCAGCTTGGACAGGCCTCAGGGTGAGCAGTTCTTC
TRBJ1-5	TRBD1	.	TRBV6-5	15	CASSRDRGGNQPQHF	TGTGCCAGCAGCCGTGACAGGGGGGGGAATCAGCCCCAGCATTTT
TRBJ1-1	.	.	TRBV14	15	CASSQWRGENTEAFF	TGTGCCAGCAGCCAATGGCGGGGAGAAAACACTGAAGCTTTCTTT
TRBJ1-5	.	.	TRBV6-5	14	CASSYGGRNQPQHF	TGTGCCAGCAGTTACGGGGGCAGAAATCAGCCCCAGCATTTT
TRBJ1-1	TRBD1	.	TRBV19	16	CASSRNRGGMNTEAFF	TGTGCCAGTAGCCGGAACAGGGGTGGGATGAACACTGAAGCTTTCTTT
TRBJ1-5	.	many	TRBV21-1	17	CASSKVVSQGRNQPQHF	TGTGCCAGCAGCAAAGTTGTCTCCCAGGGAAGGAATCAGCCCCAGCATTTT
TRBJ1-5	.	.	TRBV4-3	16	CASSQSWLNSNQPQHF	TGCGCCAGCAGCCAATCTTGGCTCAATAGCAATCAGCCCCAGCATTTT
TRBJ1-3	TRBD1	.	TRBV6-5	15	CASSPRGRSGNTIYF	TGTGCCAGCAGTCCCAGGGGGCGGTCTGGAAACACCATATATTTT
TRBJ2-1	.	.	TRBV5-1	14	CASSQGQPNNEQFF	TGCGCCAGCAGTCAAGGACAACCAAACAATGAGCAGTTCTTC
TRBJ1-6	.	.	TRBV28	12	CASSVSGYPLHF	TGTGCCAGCAGTGTATCAGGTTATCCCCTCCACTTT
TRBJ1-4	.	.	TRBV28	13	CASSRAFWEKLFF	TGTGCCAGCAGCCGCGCCTTCTGGGAAAAACTGTTTTTT
TRBJ2-4	.	.	TRBV28	14	CASSFRGRGNIQYF	TGTGCCAGCAGTTTTAGAGGCCGCGGAAACATTCAGTACTTC
TRBJ1-5	.	.	TRBV15	17	CATSSDEDTYSNQPQHF	TGTGCCACCAGCAGTGACGAGGACACATATAGCAATCAGCCCCAGCATTTT
TRBJ1-2	.	.	TRBV27	15	CATKSPGGVSDGYTF	TGTGCCACCAAATCACCCGGAGGGGTTTCGGATGGCTACACCTTC
TRBJ2-3	.	.	TRBV5-4	14	CASSLAGVGDTQYF	TGTGCCAGCAGCTTGGCTGGAGTCGGGGATACGCAGTATTTT
TRBJ1-6	.	.	TRBV6-5	15	CASSYSGGPSSPLHF	TGTGCCAGCAGTTACTCGGGGGGGCCTAGTTCACCCCTCCACTTT
TRBJ1-3	TRBD1	.	TRBV5-6	14	CASTSTGQGHTIYF	TGTGCCAGCACCTCTACGGGACAGGGACACACCATATATTTT
TRBJ1-2	.	once	TRBV5-1	16	CASSLAVGSVGYGYTF	TGCGCCAGCAGCTTGGCCGTCGGGTCGGTCGGCTATGGCTACACCTTC
TRBJ1-6	.	.	TRBV12-3/TRBV12-4	13	CASSRPGVGPLHF	TGTGCCAGCAGTAGACCGGGGGTGGGACCCCTCCACTTT
TRBJ2-1	.	.	TRBV18	16	CASSPPSVSSYNEQFF	TGTGCCAGCTCACCACCCTCGGTTAGCTCCTACAATGAGCAGTTCTTC
TRBJ1-4	.	.	TRBV28	13	CASSQGRNEKLFF	TGTGCCAGCAGTCAGGGTAGGAACGAAAAACTGTTTTTT
TRBJ2-5	.	.	TRBV6-1	13	CASSDGLDETQYF	TGTGCCAGCAGTGACGGGTTAGACGAGACCCAGTACTTC
TRBJ1-5	.	.	TRBV6-5	16	CASSYSRGLGNQPQHF	TGTGCCAGCAGTTACTCCCGGGGTTTGGGCAATCAGCCCCAGCATTTT
TRBJ2-1	TRBD2	.	TRBV10-1	13	CASSTGLGNEQFF	TGCGCCAGCTCTACGGGACTAGGCAATGAGCAGTTCTTC
TRBJ1-3	TRBD1	.	TRBV30	13	CAWFRGRGNTIYF	TGTGCCTGGTTCAGGGGGCGTGGAAACACCATATATTTT
TRBJ2-2	.	.	TRBV24-1	15	CATSDFIRGAGELFF	TGTGCCACCAGTGATTTTATTCGGGGAGCCGGGGAGCTGTTTTTT
TRBJ2-5	.	.	TRBV27	16	CASSGLGRTRVEAQYF	TGTGCCAGCAGTGGTCTCGGTAGGACAAGGGTAGAGGCCCAGTACTTC
TRBJ2-3	.	.	TRBV5-1	13	CASSFEGRDTQYF	TGCGCCAGCAGCTTCGAGGGTAGGGATACGCAGTATTTT
TRBJ2-1	TRBD2	.	TRBV2	12	CASRDYYNEQFF	TGTGCCAGTCGGGACTACTACAATGAGCAGTTCTTC
TRBJ1-4	TRBD1	.	TRBV10-2	14	CASSPPGQGEKLFF	TGCGCCAGCAGCCCCCCGGGACAGGGTGAAAAACTGTTTTTT
TRBJ2-1	.	.	TRBV19	13	CASSIGTYNEQFF	TGTGCCAGTAGTATCGGGACCTACAATGAGCAGTTCTTC
TRBJ2-3	.	.	TRBV5-1	15	CASSSGLASTDTQYF	TGCGCCAGCAGCTCCGGACTGGCAAGCACAGATACGCAGTATTTT
TRBJ1-6	.	.	TRBV27	16	CASRPGERGWNSPLHF	TGTGCCAGCAGACCCGGTGAGCGGGGTTGGAATTCACCCCTCCACTTT